One and the same sample provided the 9 T cell receptor beta chains below, sequenced in a study of cytomegalovirus exposure and HLA in healthy donors. Here immunoSEQ multiplex PCR was the method, and the copy in TCRdb shows in-frame clones only, minus some. The table lists about 54,000 clones, roughly nine tenths of them singletons. The sequencing input was PBMCs. All receptors derive from a young woman in good health and CMV-seropositive.

The chain combines TRBV27 with TRBJ2-1; a weak D match, TRBD2 (6 bases). Trimming took 3 bases from V and 1 from J, leaving 7 bases between them. Germline CDR1 and CDR2: MNHEY and SMNVEV (reference sequence). This CDR3 is 14 amino acids long. The CDR3 DNA reads TGTGCCAGCAGTTTGGGGGGTTCCTACAATGAGCAGTTCTTC. Translating gives CASSLGGSYNEQFF.

J is TRBJ2-3 and V is TRBV2; TRBD1 agrees at 7 bases. Per the germline V gene, CDR1 is SNHLY and CDR2 is FYNNEI. The CDR3 is 15 amino acids. The V and J ends lost 6 bases and 4 bases, in that order; junction bases with no gene match: 10. The DNA for the CDR3 is TGTGCCAGCAGCCAACAGACAGGGCGGGCAGATACGCAGTATTTT. Residues: CASSQQTGRADTQYF.

The rearrangement joins TRBV5-4 to TRBJ2-2; D possibly corresponds to TRBD2 (5 bases). Germline assignment: CDR1 SGHNT and CDR2 YYREEE (reference sequence). V shed 3 bases and J shed 0 bases, with 12 bases lying between them. The CDR3 length is 16 residues. The CDR3, as DNA: TGTGCCAGCAGCTGGGCAAGCGGAGCGAACACCGGGGAGCTGTTTTTT. Translation gives CASSWASGANTGELFF.

The genes are TRBV6-6 and TRBJ2-3; 7 nucleotides agree with TRBD2. Unmatched junction bases numbered 8, after V lost 6 bases and J lost 5 bases. The CDR3 consists of 14 residues. CDR1 is MNHNY, CDR2 SVGAGI, per germline (reference sequence). CDR3 protein: CASSLAGGIDTQYF. The CDR3 nucleotides read TGTGCCAGCAGCTTAGCCGGGGGGATAGATACGCAGTATTTT.

The rearrangement joins TRBV27 to TRBJ2-6, with 11 bases fitting TRBD1. With V trimmed by 5 bases and J by 0 bases, 12 bases remained unmatched. The CDR3 length is 20 residues. Germline assignment: CDR1 MNHEY and CDR2 SMNVEV (reference sequence). CDR3 amino acids: CASSPRGTGGGSSGANVLTF. The CDR3, as DNA: TGTGCCAGCAGTCCCCGGGGGACAGGGGGTGGAAGCTCTGGGGCCAACGTCCTGACTTTC.

The chain uses TRBV6-5 and TRBJ2-5, with a possible D match to TRBD2 (5 bases). In germline, CDR1 is MNHEY, CDR2 SVGAGI. This CDR3 is built from 13 residues. V shed 0 bases and J shed 5 bases, with 7 bases lying between them. The CDR3 protein is CASSYSSGETQYF. The CDR3 bases are TGTGCCAGCAGTTACTCTTCGGGGGAGACCCAGTACTTC.

This clone showed up just once. The rearrangement joins TRBV29-1 to TRBJ1-5; a weak D match, TRBD1 (5 bases). The ends were cut back, 4 bases at V and 0 bases at J, with 10 bases in the middle. From germline, CDR1 is SQVTM and CDR2 ANQGSEA. This CDR3 is built from 14 residues. DNA of the CDR3: TGCAGCGTTGGCGAACAGGATAGCAATCAGCCCCAGCATTTT. Amino acid sequence: CSVGEQDSNQPQHF.

The rearrangement uses TRBV7-2 and TRBJ2-5; 13 nucleotides match TRBD2. Per germline, CDR1 SGHTA and CDR2 FQGNSA. V lost 5 bases to trimming and J lost 1 base; unmatched junction nucleotides: 10. This CDR3 contains 18 residues. For the CDR3, the DNA is TGTGCCAGCAGCCCACGGTCACTAGCGGGGGGGGCCCAAGAGACCCAGTACTTC. Its translation is CASSPRSLAGGAQETQYF. Full variable domain (remainder filled in from reference TRBV7-2 and TRBJ2-5): GAGVSQSPSNKVTEKGKDVELRCDPISGHTALYWYRQSLGQGLEFLIYFQGNSAPDKSGLPSDRFSAERTGGSVSTLTIQRTQQEDSAVYLCASSPRSLAGGAQETQYFGPGTRLLVL.

The count of this clone is one. The chain is built from TRBV27 and TRBJ1-1; D unresolved. CDR1 and CDR2 (germline): MNHEY, SMNVEV (reference sequence). Trimming pared 5 bases from V and 4 bases from J, leaving 11 bases between. The CDR3 is 13 amino acids. CDR3 DNA sequence: TGTGCCAGCAGTCCCCGGCGGGGCACTGAAGCTTTCTTT. Protein product: CASSPRRGTEAFF.